The T cell receptor (beta chain) described here comes from a study of OX40 agonist ivuxolimab in advanced cancers. Study observations and caveats: In the expanded peripheral T cells, antigen specificity was never determined.

Some clones are missing from TCRdb's copy, which holds only in-frame ones; the method was immunoSEQ multiplex PCR. The data contain 50,000 to 70,000 clones, roughly 80% of them seen just once; the ten biggest clones take up 3.7%. The germline V gene has CDR1 SGDLS and CDR2 YYNGEE. The CDR3 has 17 amino acids. Trimming took off 0 bases at V and 2 bases at J, with 17 bases between the two ends. This clone was counted between two and nine times. Its antigen is still unknown. The clonotype originates from an adult with an advanced solid tumor such as melanoma, head and neck, liver or kidney cancer. The chain joins TRBV9 to TRBJ1-1; possible D gene TRBD1, 5 bases. The sample in question was CD4+ or CD8+ T cells sorted from blood, obtained in a trial of the OX40 agonist ivuxolimab. CDR3 bases: TGTGCCAGCAGCGTAGGCTTGGTCGGGGCAGTCAACACTGAAGCTTTCTTT. Translating it yields CASSVGLVGAVNTEAFF. Filled out from reference TRBV9 and TRBJ1-1, the complete variable domain reads DSGVTQTPKHLITATGQRVTLRCSPRSGDLSVYWYQQSLDQGLQFLIQYYNGEERAKGNILERFSAQQFPDLHSELNLSSLELGDSALYFCASSVGLVGAVNTEAFFGQGTRLTVV.